This section outlines one TCR beta chain sequence together with its context. A second PCR of 7 to 11 cycles used a sample-barcoded 5' primer and a J-beta primer mix. TCRdb analysed the 5' RACE reads with MiXCR anew, one entry per CDR3 protein. This table has hundreds of thousands of distinct CDR3 sequences, approximately 65% appearing once. This sample is drawn from a study of blood T cells in healthy people across ages. The trim removed 7 bases at V and 2 bases at J, leaving 6 bases unmatched. The CDR3 runs to 14 residues. The chain uses TRBV12-3 or TRBV12-4 and TRBJ2-3, with 7 bases that match TRBD2. Sequencing was done on a sample of blood. The origin of this receptor is a man between 25 and 39 years old in good health. In nucleotides, the CDR3 is TGTGCCAGCACCATTAGCGGGTTCACAGATACGCAGTATTTT. It specifies CASTISGFTDTQYF.